The 27 T cell receptor beta chains below all came from one sample that was sequenced in a study of ipilimumab plus nivolumab after autologous stem cell transplantation. TCRdb's table, derived via immunoSEQ multiplex PCR, lists solely in-frame clones and lacks some. Among more than 13,000 clones, 65% to 85% were seen once, and the ten largest hold 8% to 13%. This specimen consisted of PBMCs, obtained in a trial of ipilimumab plus nivolumab as post-transplant consolidation. The receptors shown here come from a male donor with primary mediastinal lymphoma.

The chain combines TRBV11-1 with TRBJ2-5; no clear D. Germline assignment: CDR1 SGHAT and CDR2 FQDESV (reference sequence). The V end lost 3 bases, the J end lost 5 bases, and 4 bases lay between the germline ends. This CDR3 contains 11 residues. The CDR3 protein is CASSFMETQYF. CDR3 DNA: TGTGCCAGCAGCTTCATGGAGACCCAGTACTTC.

The V and J genes are TRBV11-3 and TRBJ2-2; D gene uncertain. The CDR3 is 14 amino acids. CDR1 and CDR2 from the germline V gene are SGHNT and YENEEA. V was trimmed by 0 bases and J by 6 bases, leaving 8 bases between them. Here the CDR3 reads CASSLERSSGELFF. The DNA for the CDR3 is TGTGCCAGCAGCTTAGAAAGGTCCTCCGGGGAGCTGTTTTTT.

This clone occurred a few times. The V and J genes are TRBV19 and TRBJ1-5, with 9 positions matching TRBD1. Germline V gives CDR1 LNHDA, CDR2 SQIVND (reference sequence). Trimming took 3 bases from V and 0 from J; bases not matched to a gene: 9. The CDR3 contains 18 residues. The CDR3 sequence is CASSMRGQGRNSNQPQHF. DNA for the CDR3: TGTGCCAGTAGTATGAGGGGACAGGGCCGGAATAGCAATCAGCCCCAGCATTTT.

This clone was recorded a few times. This chain links TRBV20-1 with TRBJ2-1; D remains unclear. This CDR3 is 10 amino acids long. V was trimmed by 6 bases and J by 7 bases, leaving 7 bases between them. CDR1 is DFQATT and CDR2 is SNEGSKA in the germline V gene (reference sequence). CDR3 amino acids: CSAFWNEQFF. CDR3 bases: TGCAGTGCCTTCTGGAATGAGCAGTTCTTC.

The rearrangement uses TRBV25-1 and TRBJ2-7; TRBD2 aligns across 12 bases. Germline V gene lookup returns CDR1 MGHDK and CDR2 SYGVNS. J gave up 6 bases and V 6 bases, and 6 bases lay outside the gene matches. The CDR3 contains 14 residues. CDR3 sequence (DNA): TGTGCCAGCAGCCTACTAGCGGGAGGACTCGAGCAGTACTTC. Its protein is CASSLLAGGLEQYF.

This rearrangement joins TRBV7-9 to TRBJ1-2; 8 bases map to TRBD1. The CDR3 runs 15 residues. The V gene end was trimmed by 3 bases and the J gene end by 3 bases; junction bases not matched to a gene: 6. Germline-derived CDR1 and CDR2 are SEHNR and FQNEAQ (reference sequence). CDR3 sequence reads: CASSFQGAQHYGYTF. CDR3 nucleotide sequence: TGTGCCAGCAGCTTCCAGGGGGCGCAGCACTATGGCTACACCTTC.

The CDR3 region has the DNA TGTGCCAGCAGCTTGGAAGGGACAGGGGGAGAGCAGTACTTC. Its translation is CASSLEGTGGEQYF. The rearrangement joins TRBV5-4 to TRBJ2-7; 11 nucleotides align to TRBD1. Germline-derived CDR1 and CDR2 are SGHNT and YYREEE (reference sequence). The CDR3 runs 14 residues. V lost 0 bases and J lost 7; bases outside the gene matches: 3.

The V and J genes are TRBV11-2 and TRBJ2-2, with D possibly TRBD2 on 5 matching bases. The CDR3 loop spans 16 amino acids. V was trimmed by 2 bases and J by 1 base, leaving 11 bases between them. CDR1 SGHAT and CDR2 FQNNGV come from the germline V gene. The CDR3 region has the DNA TGTGCCAGCAGCTTATCTGGACTCATGAACACCGGGGAGCTGTTTTTT. Amino acids: CASSLSGLMNTGELFF.

V is TRBV7-2 and J is TRBJ1-5; no clear D gene. Per germline, CDR1 SGHTA and CDR2 FQGNSA. V dropped 2 bases and J dropped 5 bases, with 4 bases sitting between them. The CDR3 is made up of 12 amino acids. In nucleotides, the CDR3 is TGTGCCAGCAGCTTATATGATCAGCCCCAGCATTTT. It specifies CASSLYDQPQHF. Based on the CDR3 plus reference TRBV7-2 and TRBJ1-5, the full variable domain is GAGVSQSPSNKVTEKGKDVELRCDPISGHTALYWYRQSLGQGLEFLIYFQGNSAPDKSGLPSDRFSAERTGGSVSTLTIQRTQQEDSAVYLCASSLYDQPQHFGDGTRLSIL.

J is TRBJ1-4 and V is TRBV7-2; D gene unclear. CDR1 is SGHTA and CDR2 is FQGNSA in the germline V gene. V shed 1 base and J shed 6 bases, with 9 bases lying between them. This CDR3 region has 14 residues. CDR3 sequence (DNA): TGTGCCAGCAGCTTAGAATCTGGCGATGAAAAACTGTTTTTT. It translates to CASSLESGDEKLFF.

The chain couples TRBV5-1 to TRBJ2-5; 7 nucleotides line up with TRBD2. Germline CDR1 and CDR2: SGHRS and YFSETQ. The V segment lost 4 bases and the J segment 0 bases; nucleotides outside the gene matches: 6. This CDR3 has 15 residues. CDR3 protein: CASSPQAGDQETQYF. The CDR3 DNA reads TGCGCCAGCAGCCCTCAGGCGGGAGACCAAGAGACCCAGTACTTC.

The chain has TRBV5-1 and TRBJ2-5; D unresolved. CDR3 size: 13 residues. Trimming took 0 bases from V and 5 from J, leaving 8 bases between them. CDR1 and CDR2 from the germline V gene are SGHRS and YFSETQ. The CDR3 DNA reads as TGCGCCAGCAGCTTGGTGGGGTTGGAGACCCAGTACTTC. It encodes CASSLVGLETQYF. Combining the CDR3 with reference TRBV5-1 and TRBJ2-5 gives the whole variable domain KAGVTQTPRYLIKTRGQQVTLSCSPISGHRSVSWYQQTPGQGLQFLFEYFSETQRNKGNFPGRFSGRQFSNSRSEMNVSTLELGDSALYLCASSLVGLETQYFGPGTRLLVL.

V is TRBV30 and J is TRBJ1-5; 8 bases map to TRBD1. The length of the CDR3 is 16 residues. V shed 1 base, J shed 0 bases, and the junction held 5 bases outside the gene matches. Germline V CDR1 and CDR2: GTSNPN, SVGIG (reference sequence). The CDR3 sequence: CAWSDGTGYSNQPQHF. Here the CDR3 DNA reads TGTGCCTGGAGTGACGGGACAGGTTATAGCAATCAGCCCCAGCATTTT.

This chain joins TRBV11-1 and TRBJ1-5; no reliable D call. This CDR3 comprises 13 residues. V lost 2 bases to trimming and J lost 5 bases, with 7 bases between them. Germline assignment: CDR1 SGHAT and CDR2 FQDESV (reference sequence). CDR3 loop: CASSLNTDQPQHF. DNA of the CDR3: TGTGCCAGCAGCTTAAATACCGATCAGCCCCAGCATTTT.

The chain employs TRBV28 and TRBJ1-5, with a tentative D call TRBD1 (5 bases). CDR3 size: 17 residues. The germline V and J ends were trimmed by 6 bases and 3 bases, with 21 bases remaining between them. From germline, CDR1 is MDHEN and CDR2 SYDVKM. CDR3 coding DNA: TGTGCCAGCAGCTCACTCCTCCGGGACCGCCTCAATCAGCCCCAGCATTTT. Translating gives CASSSLLRDRLNQPQHF.

The chain uses TRBV28 and TRBJ1-5, with D possibly being TRBD1 (5 bases). The germline CDR1 and CDR2 sequences are MDHEN and SYDVKM. V dropped 2 bases and J dropped 3 bases, with 14 bases sitting between them. This CDR3 spans 16 amino acids. The CDR3 DNA follows: TGTGCCAGCAGTTTAGCCGGGGCCCCTTACAATCAGCCCCAGCATTTT. The encoded protein is CASSLAGAPYNQPQHF.

The genes are TRBV4-1 and TRBJ2-5, with 10 positions matching TRBD2. V lost 0 bases, J lost 5 bases, and 6 bases stayed unmatched. The CDR3 sequence is 16 residues long. CDR1 is MGHRA, CDR2 YSYEKL, per germline. The CDR3 loop is CASSQDWLAGEETQYF. The CDR3 DNA reads TGCGCCAGCAGCCAAGATTGGCTAGCGGGGGAGGAGACCCAGTACTTC.

This clone showed up just a few times. The chain recombines TRBV27 with TRBJ2-5, with 14 bases lining up with TRBD2. Per the germline V gene, CDR1 is MNHEY and CDR2 is SMNVEV (reference sequence). This CDR3 spans 20 amino acids. Losses at the gene ends were 4 bases for V and 7 bases for J; bases not matched to a gene: 20. The CDR3 loop is CASSWRIPGTSGSGMVTQYF. CDR3 sequence (DNA): TGTGCCAGCAGTTGGCGGATCCCCGGGACTAGCGGGAGCGGTATGGTGACCCAGTACTTC.

The chain joins TRBV7-9 to TRBJ2-7, with TRBD2 matching 7 bases. V lost 4 bases to trimming and J lost 7 bases; unmatched junction nucleotides: 7. Looked up from germline, CDR1 is SEHNR and CDR2 is FQNEAQ (reference sequence). This CDR3 contains 13 residues. In nucleotides, the CDR3 is TGTGCCAGCAGCTCTCGGACTAGGAGGGAGCAGTACTTC. Translated: CASSSRTRREQYF.

The V call is TRBV21-1, the J call TRBJ1-1; TRBD1, the D gene given by the table, was not confirmed from the DNA. TRBV21-1 has pseudogene status. The CDR3 spans 15 residues. For the CDR3, the DNA is TGTGCCAGCAGCGACTACAGGGGGCTGGCCACTGAAGCTTTCTTT. Translating gives CASSDYRGLATEAFF.

In this sample, this clone turned up once. The junction departs from the called germline gene at one end, perhaps through a read error. The chain combines TRBV5-3 with TRBJ2-7; tentatively, D is TRBD1 or TRBD2 (5 bases each). TRBV5-3 is flagged as an ORF with uncertain function. This CDR3 is 15 amino acids long. This CDR3 is CASSLGAGSTHEQYF. For the CDR3, the DNA is TGTGCCAGCAGCTTAGGGGCAGGGAGTACCCACGAGCAGTACTTC.

The rearrangement links TRBV4-1 to TRBJ1-2, with a tentative D call TRBD1 (5 bases). The germline CDR1 and CDR2 sequences are MGHRA and YSYEKL. CDR3 size: 13 residues. Trimming left V 4 bases short and J 6 bases short, with 12 bases between. The CDR3 nucleotides read TGCGCCAGCAGCCGGGACGGAAGAGATGGCTACACCTTC. It is translated as CASSRDGRDGYTF.

The chain uses TRBV14 and TRBJ2-7; TRBD2 matches at 7 bases. Germline CDR1 SGHDN, CDR2 FVKESK. Germline trimming cut 1 base from V and 0 bases from J; bases unmatched to any gene: 3. The CDR3 runs to 15 residues. CDR3 residues: CASSQGPGGSYEQYF. In DNA, the CDR3 is TGTGCCAGCAGCCAAGGCCCGGGGGGCTCCTACGAGCAGTACTTC.

This sequence joins TRBV7-8 and TRBJ2-2; no clear D. The CDR3 is made up of 15 amino acids. Germline assignment: CDR1 SGHVS and CDR2 FQNEAQ. Between the trimmed V and J ends, which lost 1 base and 8 bases, there was a span of 14 bases. CDR3 sequence reads: CASSLGSGLRGELFF. The CDR3, as DNA: TGTGCCAGCAGCTTAGGGTCTGGGTTAAGGGGGGAGCTGTTTTTT.

DNA for the CDR3: TGTGCCAGCAGTTTACTAACCCTCAAGGGAGGAGGTCAGCCCCAGCATTTT. It translates to CASSLLTLKGGGQPQHF. The J gene is TRBJ1-5, the V gene TRBV28; D is unresolved. The CDR3 runs 17 residues. Germline loops: CDR1 MDHEN, CDR2 SYDVKM. V lost 2 bases, J lost 6 bases, and 20 bases lay in between.

The DNA for the CDR3 is TGTGCCAGCAAGGGAGACTTCACAGATACGCAGTATTTT. Its protein product is CASKGDFTDTQYF. V gene TRBV2 combines with J gene TRBJ2-3; maybe TRBD2 (5 bases). The CDR3 is made up of 13 amino acids. V lost 7 bases, J lost 2 bases, and 10 bases lay in between. Per germline, CDR1 SNHLY and CDR2 FYNNEI.

V gene TRBV4-1 combines with J gene TRBJ2-5; 7 nucleotides line up with TRBD1. This CDR3 comprises 14 residues. Losses at the gene ends were 4 bases for V and 5 bases for J; bases not matched to a gene: 7. Per the germline V gene, CDR1 is MGHRA and CDR2 is YSYEKL. The DNA of the CDR3 is TGCGCCAGCAGCCGACCAGACAGGGAGGAGACCCAGTACTTC. Translating it yields CASSRPDREETQYF.